This T cell receptor beta chain is drawn from a study of blood T cell repertoires in COVID-19. Study-level background: PBMCs, B-cell-depleted T cells, or T cells provided the cDNA or gDNA that made up the material.

Profiled with immunoSEQ multiplex PCR; TCRdb holds only in-frame clones, not every one. Here the sample spans about 170,000 clones, less than 90% being singletons. This clone appeared a single time. Seattle enrolled patients during active infection and tracked them longitudinally. Germline CDR1 MDHEN, CDR2 SYDVKM. This CDR3 has 15 residues. Trimming removed 1 base from V and 7 bases from J, with 14 bases in between. The receptor's source is a woman in her seventies with COVID-19, enrolled during active disease. Material for sequencing was peripheral blood. The rearrangement links TRBV28 to TRBJ2-1, with D unresolved. CDR3 in DNA: TGTGCCAGCAGTTTATCAACTGCCCAGGTGAATGAGCAGTTCTTC. It specifies CASSLSTAQVNEQFF.